This T cell receptor beta chain was observed in a study of cytomegalovirus exposure and HLA in healthy donors. Findings and caveats of the study: It was confirmed in vitro that a few of the CMV-associated chains were specific for CMV antigens. Highly shared variants forming one cluster were likely a sequencing artifact.

To note about this clone: What it binds is unknown.

The CDR3 is 17 amino acids. In germline, CDR1 is LGHNA, CDR2 YNFKEQ. Germline trimming cut 2 bases from V and 5 bases from J; bases unmatched to any gene: 15. All donors participated as healthy donors of bone marrow. The PCR ran on 60 Vbeta and 13 Jbeta primers. TCRdb's copy holds only in-frame clones and misses some; the assay was immunoSEQ multiplex PCR. The sample has some 150,000 clones; more than 75% are singletons. The chain carries TRBV4-2 and TRBJ2-7; TRBD2 matches at 7 bases. The sequence was obtained from a man aged 50-59 years in good health and CMV-seronegative. Source material: PBMCs. The chain's CDR3 is CASSQSGSLGGVHEQYF. The CDR3 bases are TGTGCCAGCAGCCAAAGTGGCTCCCTGGGAGGGGTCCACGAGCAGTACTTC.